This TCR beta chain came from a study of T cells in Graves' hyperthyroidism and ophthalmopathy. Template material for amplifying TCR beta CDR3 regions consisted of RNA transcripts. Carried out on the TCR CDR3, a first-round RT-PCR used the HTBI primer set. Each CDR3 protein gets one entry after TCRdb re-called the multiplex PCR reads with MiXCR. Here the sample spans roughly 560,000 distinct CDR3 sequences, around 15% being singletons. This clonotype was recorded many times. CDR1 and CDR2 (germline): MNHEY, SVGAGI. Between the trimmed V and J ends, which lost 7 bases and 4 bases, there was a span of 14 bases. This CDR3 has 14 amino acids. Among ophthalmopathy patients, the Clinical Activity Score reached at least 3, the NOSPECS grade reached at least 4, and duration remained under 3 months. Diagnosis rested on symptoms, serum thyroxine and TRAb, thyroid ultrasound, and orbital computed tomography. A 10 ml volume of fresh peripheral blood provided the PBMCs.

V gene TRBV6-5 combines with J gene TRBJ1-5; unclear D gene. Sequencing was done on a sample of blood. The receptor was derived from a middle-aged woman with Graves' ophthalmopathy. The CDR3 loop reads CASISRQENQPQHF. CDR3 DNA sequence: TGTGCCAGCATAAGTCGGCAGGAGAATCAGCCCCAGCATTTT.